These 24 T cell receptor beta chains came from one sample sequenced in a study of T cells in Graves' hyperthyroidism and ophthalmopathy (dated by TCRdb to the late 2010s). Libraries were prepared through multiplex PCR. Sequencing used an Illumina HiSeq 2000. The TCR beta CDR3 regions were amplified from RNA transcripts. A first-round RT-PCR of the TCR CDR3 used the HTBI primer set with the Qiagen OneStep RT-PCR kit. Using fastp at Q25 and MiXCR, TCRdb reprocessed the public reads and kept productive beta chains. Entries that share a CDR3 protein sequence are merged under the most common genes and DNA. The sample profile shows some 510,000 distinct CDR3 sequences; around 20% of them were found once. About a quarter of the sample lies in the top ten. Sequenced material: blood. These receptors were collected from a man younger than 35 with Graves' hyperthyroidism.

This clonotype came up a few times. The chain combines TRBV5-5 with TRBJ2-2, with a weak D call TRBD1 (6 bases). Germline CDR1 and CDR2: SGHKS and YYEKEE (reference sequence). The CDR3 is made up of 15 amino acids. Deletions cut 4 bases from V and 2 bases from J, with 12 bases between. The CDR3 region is CASSVRGVNTGELFF. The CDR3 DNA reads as TGTGCCAGCAGCGTCAGGGGAGTTAACACCGGGGAGCTGTTTTTT.

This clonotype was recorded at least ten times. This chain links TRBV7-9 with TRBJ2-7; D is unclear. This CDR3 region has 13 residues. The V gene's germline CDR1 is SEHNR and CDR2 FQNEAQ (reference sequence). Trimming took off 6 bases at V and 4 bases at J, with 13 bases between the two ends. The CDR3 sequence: CASSPPITYEQYF. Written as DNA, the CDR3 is TGTGCCAGCAGTCCGCCGATTACGTACGAGCAGTACTTC. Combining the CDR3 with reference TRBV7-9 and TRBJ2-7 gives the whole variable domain DTGVSQNPRHKITKRGQNVTFRCDPISEHNRLYWYRQTLGQGPEFLTYFQNEAQLEKSRLLSDRFSAERPKGSFSTLEIQRTEQGDSAMYLCASSPPITYEQYFGPGTRLTVT.

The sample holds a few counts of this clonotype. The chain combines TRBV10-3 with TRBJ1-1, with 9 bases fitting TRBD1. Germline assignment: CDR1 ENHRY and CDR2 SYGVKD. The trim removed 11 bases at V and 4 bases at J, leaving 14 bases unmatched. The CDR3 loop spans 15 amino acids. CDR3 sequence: CAARNPTQGATEAFF. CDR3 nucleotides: TGTGCCGCGCGGAACCCGACACAGGGGGCCACTGAAGCTTTCTTT.

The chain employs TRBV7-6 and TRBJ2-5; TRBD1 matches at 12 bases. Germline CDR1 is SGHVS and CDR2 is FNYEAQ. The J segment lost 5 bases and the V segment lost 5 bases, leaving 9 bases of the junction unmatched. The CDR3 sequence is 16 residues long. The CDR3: CASSEGGTGGGETQYF. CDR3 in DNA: TGTGCCAGCAGCGAGGGAGGGACAGGGGGCGGGGAGACCCAGTACTTC.

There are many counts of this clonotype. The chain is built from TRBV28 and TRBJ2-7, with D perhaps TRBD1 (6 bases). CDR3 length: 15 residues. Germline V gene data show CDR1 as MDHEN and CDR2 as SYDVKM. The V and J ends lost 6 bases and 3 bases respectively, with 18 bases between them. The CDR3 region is CASSPHRDTLYEQYF. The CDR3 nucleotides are TGTGCCAGCAGCCCACACAGGGATACCCTCTACGAGCAGTACTTC.

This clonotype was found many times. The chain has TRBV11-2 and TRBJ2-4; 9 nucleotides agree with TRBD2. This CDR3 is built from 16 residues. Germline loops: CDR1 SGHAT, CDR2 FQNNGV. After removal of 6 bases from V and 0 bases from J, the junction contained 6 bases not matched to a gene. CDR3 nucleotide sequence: TGTGCCAGCAGTCCCGGGACTAGCCAAGCCAAAAACATTCAGTACTTC. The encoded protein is CASSPGTSQAKNIQYF.

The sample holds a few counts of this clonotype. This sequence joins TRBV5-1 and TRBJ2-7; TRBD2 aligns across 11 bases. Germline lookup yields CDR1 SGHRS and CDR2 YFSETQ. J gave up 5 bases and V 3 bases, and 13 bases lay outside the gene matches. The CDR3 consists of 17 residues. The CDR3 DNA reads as TGCGCCAGCAGCTCCGGACTAGCGGGCTCAACTTGGAACGAGCAGTACTTC. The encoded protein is CASSSGLAGSTWNEQYF.

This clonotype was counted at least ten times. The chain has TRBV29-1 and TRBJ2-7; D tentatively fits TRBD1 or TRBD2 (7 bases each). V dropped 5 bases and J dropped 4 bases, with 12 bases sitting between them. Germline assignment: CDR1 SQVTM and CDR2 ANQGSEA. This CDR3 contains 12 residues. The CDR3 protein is CSVRGRGYEQYF. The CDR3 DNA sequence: TGCAGCGTTAGGGGGCGGGGGTACGAGCAGTACTTC.

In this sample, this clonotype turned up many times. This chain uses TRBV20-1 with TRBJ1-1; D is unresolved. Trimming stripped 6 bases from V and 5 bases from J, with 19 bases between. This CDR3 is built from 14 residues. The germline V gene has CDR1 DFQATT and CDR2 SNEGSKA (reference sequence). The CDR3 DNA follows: TGCAGTGCCCCCGGTGGGGTAGGAAGTACTGAAGCTTTCTTT. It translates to CSAPGGVGSTEAFF.

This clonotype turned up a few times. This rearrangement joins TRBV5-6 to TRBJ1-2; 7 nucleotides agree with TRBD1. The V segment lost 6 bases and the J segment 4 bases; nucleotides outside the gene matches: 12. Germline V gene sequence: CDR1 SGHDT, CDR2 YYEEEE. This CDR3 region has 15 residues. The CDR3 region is CASTPAPTGFYGYTF. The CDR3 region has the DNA TGTGCCAGCACCCCCGCGCCGACAGGGTTCTATGGCTACACCTTC. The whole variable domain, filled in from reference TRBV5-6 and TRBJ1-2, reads DAGVTQSPTHLIKTRGQQVTLRCSPKSGHDTVSWYQQALGQGPQFIFQYYEEEERQRGNFPDRFSGHQFPNYSSELNVNALLLGDSALYLCASTPAPTGFYGYTFGSGTRLTVV.

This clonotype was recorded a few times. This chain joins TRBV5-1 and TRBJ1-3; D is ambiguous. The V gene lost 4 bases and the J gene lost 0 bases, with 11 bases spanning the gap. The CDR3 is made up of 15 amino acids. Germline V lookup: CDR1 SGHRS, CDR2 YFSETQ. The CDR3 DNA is TGCGCCAGCAGCCTGGCACCGACCTCTGGAAACACCATATATTTT. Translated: CASSLAPTSGNTIYF.

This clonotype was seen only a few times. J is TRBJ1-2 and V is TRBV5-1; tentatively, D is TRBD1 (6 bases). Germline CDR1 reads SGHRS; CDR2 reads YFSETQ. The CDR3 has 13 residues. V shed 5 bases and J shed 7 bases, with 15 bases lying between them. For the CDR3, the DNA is TGCGCCAGCAGTCAGGACAGACGGAGTGGCTACACCTTC. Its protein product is CASSQDRRSGYTF.

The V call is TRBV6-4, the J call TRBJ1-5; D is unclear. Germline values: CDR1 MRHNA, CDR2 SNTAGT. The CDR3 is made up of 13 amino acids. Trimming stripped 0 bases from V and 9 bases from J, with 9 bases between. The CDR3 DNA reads TGTGCCAGCAGTGACTCGCCGGAAGGGCCCCAGCATTTT. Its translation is CASSDSPEGPQHF.

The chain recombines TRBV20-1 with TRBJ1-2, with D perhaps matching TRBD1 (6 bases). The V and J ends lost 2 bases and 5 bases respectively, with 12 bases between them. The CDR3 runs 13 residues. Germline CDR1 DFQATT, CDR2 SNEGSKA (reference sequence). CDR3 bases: TGCAGTGCTAGATTGGGGGCAGGTTATGGCTACACCTTC. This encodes CSARLGAGYGYTF.

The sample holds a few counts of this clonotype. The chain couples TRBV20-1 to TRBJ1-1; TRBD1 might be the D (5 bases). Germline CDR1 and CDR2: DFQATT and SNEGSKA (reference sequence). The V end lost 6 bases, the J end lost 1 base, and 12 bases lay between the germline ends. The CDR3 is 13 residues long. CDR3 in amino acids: CSAGGPPNTEAFF. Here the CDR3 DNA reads TGCAGTGCCGGGGGACCTCCGAACACTGAAGCTTTCTTT.

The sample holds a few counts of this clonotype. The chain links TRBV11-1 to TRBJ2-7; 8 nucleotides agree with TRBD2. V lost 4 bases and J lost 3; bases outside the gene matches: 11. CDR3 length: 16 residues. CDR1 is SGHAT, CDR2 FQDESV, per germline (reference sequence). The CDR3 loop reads CASSSGLTGGDYEQYF. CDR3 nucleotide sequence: TGTGCCAGCAGCTCCGGACTAACGGGGGGGGACTACGAGCAGTACTTC.

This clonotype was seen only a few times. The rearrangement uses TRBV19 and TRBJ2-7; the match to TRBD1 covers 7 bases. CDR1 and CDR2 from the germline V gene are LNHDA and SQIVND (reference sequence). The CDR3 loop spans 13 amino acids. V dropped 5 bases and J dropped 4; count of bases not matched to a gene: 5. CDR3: CASSSGQEYEQYF. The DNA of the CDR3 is TGTGCCAGTAGTTCCGGACAGGAATACGAGCAGTACTTC.

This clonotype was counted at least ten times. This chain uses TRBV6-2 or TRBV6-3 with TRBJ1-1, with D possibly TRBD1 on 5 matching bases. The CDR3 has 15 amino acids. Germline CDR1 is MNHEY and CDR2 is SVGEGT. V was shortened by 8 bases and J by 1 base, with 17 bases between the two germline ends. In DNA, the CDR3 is TGTGCCAGCCGCGATCCGGGACGGCCGAACACTGAAGCTTTCTTT. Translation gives CASRDPGRPNTEAFF.

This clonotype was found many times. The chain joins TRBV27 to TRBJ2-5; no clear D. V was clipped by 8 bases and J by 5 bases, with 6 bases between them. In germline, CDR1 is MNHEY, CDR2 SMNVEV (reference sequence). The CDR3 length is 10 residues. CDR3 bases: TGTGCCAGCTCTTACGAGACCCAGTACTTC. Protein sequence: CASSYETQYF.

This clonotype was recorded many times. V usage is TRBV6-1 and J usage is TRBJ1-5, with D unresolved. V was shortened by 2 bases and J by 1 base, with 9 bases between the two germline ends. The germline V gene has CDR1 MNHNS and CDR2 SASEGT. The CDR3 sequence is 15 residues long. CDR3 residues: CASSEWTGSNQPQHF. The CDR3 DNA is TGTGCCAGCAGTGAATGGACGGGGAGCAATCAGCCCCAGCATTTT.

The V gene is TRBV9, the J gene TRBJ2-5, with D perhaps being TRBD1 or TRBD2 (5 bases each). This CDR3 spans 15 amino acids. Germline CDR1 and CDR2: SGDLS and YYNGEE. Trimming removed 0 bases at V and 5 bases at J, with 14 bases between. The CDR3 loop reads CASSVGGTTGETQYF. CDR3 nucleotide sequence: TGTGCCAGCAGCGTAGGAGGGACCACCGGGGAGACCCAGTACTTC.

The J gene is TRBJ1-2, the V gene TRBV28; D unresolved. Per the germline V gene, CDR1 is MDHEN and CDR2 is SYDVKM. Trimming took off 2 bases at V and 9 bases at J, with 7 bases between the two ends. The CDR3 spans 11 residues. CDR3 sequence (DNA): TGTGCCAGCAGTTTACGGGCAAGCTACACCTTC. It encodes CASSLRASYTF.

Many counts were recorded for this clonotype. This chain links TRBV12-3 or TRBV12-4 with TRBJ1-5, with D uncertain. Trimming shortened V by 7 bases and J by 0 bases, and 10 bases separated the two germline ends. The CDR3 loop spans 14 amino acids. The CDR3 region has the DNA TGTGCCAGCACCCCGGACTTTAGCAATCAGCCCCAGCATTTT. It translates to CASTPDFSNQPQHF.

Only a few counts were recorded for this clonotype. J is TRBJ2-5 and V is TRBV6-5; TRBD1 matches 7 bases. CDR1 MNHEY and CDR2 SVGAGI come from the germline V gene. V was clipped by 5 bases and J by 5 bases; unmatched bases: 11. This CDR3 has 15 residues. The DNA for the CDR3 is TGTGCCAGCAGTCTACACAGGGGCACCGGGGAGACCCAGTACTTC. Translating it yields CASSLHRGTGETQYF.